The next 5 T cell receptor beta chains were all read from a single sample in a study of neurological immune-mediated disorders. MiXCR, applied by TCRdb to the 5' RACE reads, yields one record per CDR3 protein. Of about 41,000 distinct CDR3 sequences listed, roughly 2.5% were seen once; the top ten hold around 10%. The sequenced sample consisted of PBMCs. These receptors were obtained from a man younger than 40 with multiple sclerosis.

This clonotype was recorded at least ten times. The chain joins TRBV3-1 to TRBJ2-2, with D perhaps TRBD1 (5 bases). Trimming removed 2 bases at V and 4 bases at J, with 14 bases between. The germline V gene has CDR1 LGHDT and CDR2 YNNKEL (reference sequence). This CDR3 is 16 amino acids long. The CDR3, as DNA: TGTGCCAGCAGCCAAAGGGCCCCGACAGTCACCGGGGAGCTGTTTTTT. Protein product: CASSQRAPTVTGELFF.

This clonotype was detected ten times or more. V and J are TRBV7-2 and TRBJ2-5, with no clear D. Looked up from germline, CDR1 is SGHTA and CDR2 is FQGNSA. V was trimmed by 2 bases and J by 1 base, leaving 5 bases between them. The CDR3 has 13 amino acids. The CDR3 DNA sequence: TGTGCCAGCAGCTTATTATTCCAAGAGACCCAGTACTTC. This codes for CASSLLFQETQYF. The variable domain in full, completed from reference TRBV7-2 and TRBJ2-5, reads GAGVSQSPSNKVTEKGKDVELRCDPISGHTALYWYRQSLGQGLEFLIYFQGNSAPDKSGLPSDRFSAERTGGSVSTLTIQRTQQEDSAVYLCASSLLFQETQYFGPGTRLLVL.

This clonotype occurred many times. V usage is TRBV7-2 and J usage is TRBJ1-2, with TRBD1 identical over 9 bases. The CDR3 is 15 amino acids. With 4 bases clipped from V and 2 bases from J, the junction kept 5 bases outside the gene matches. Germline V gives CDR1 SGHTA, CDR2 FQGNSA. CDR3 bases: TGTGCCAGCAGCTACCGGGACAGGGTGAACTATGGCTACACCTTC. This codes for CASSYRDRVNYGYTF.

This clonotype was counted at least ten times. V gene TRBV11-3 combines with J gene TRBJ2-1; the match to TRBD2 covers 8 bases. The ends lost 4 bases at V and 6 bases at J; junction bases unmatched: 8. The CDR3 has 15 residues. The germline V gene encodes CDR1 SGHNT and CDR2 YENEEA. CDR3 DNA sequence: TGTGCCAGCAGCTCCCGGCTAGCGGGTTTCAATGAGCAGTTCTTC. It yields the protein CASSSRLAGFNEQFF.

This clonotype came up many times. This chain uses TRBV12-3 or TRBV12-4 with TRBJ2-1, with 14 bases matching TRBD2. Unmatched junction bases numbered 13, after V lost 7 bases and J lost 2 bases. CDR3 length: 19 amino acids. The CDR3 DNA follows: TGTGCCAGCACCGATAGACTAGCGGGAGGGCTCAGGACCTACAATGAGCAGTTCTTC. This encodes CASTDRLAGGLRTYNEQFF.